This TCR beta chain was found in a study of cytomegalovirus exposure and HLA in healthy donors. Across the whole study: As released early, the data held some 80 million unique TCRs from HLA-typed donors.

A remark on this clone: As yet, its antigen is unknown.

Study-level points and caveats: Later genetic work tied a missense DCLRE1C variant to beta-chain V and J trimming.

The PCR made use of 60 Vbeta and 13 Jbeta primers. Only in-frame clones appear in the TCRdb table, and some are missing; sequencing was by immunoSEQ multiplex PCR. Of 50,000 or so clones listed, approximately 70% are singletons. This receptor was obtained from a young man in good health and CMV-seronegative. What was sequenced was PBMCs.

The CDR3 reads CAWGTGTGNGYTF. The CDR3 bases are TGTGCCTGGGGTACCGGGACAGGGAACGGCTACACCTTC. This chain links TRBV30 with TRBJ1-2, with TRBD1 identical over 9 bases. CDR1 and CDR2 (germline): GTSNPN, SVGIG (reference sequence). The CDR3 is 13 residues long. After removal of 5 bases from V and 8 bases from J, the junction contained 9 bases not matched to a gene.